The text below deals with one T cell receptor beta chain. Its antigen remains unknown. Trimming removed 1 base from V and 3 bases from J, with 8 bases in between. Germline-derived CDR1 and CDR2 are SGHRS and YFSETQ. This CDR3 spans 13 amino acids. The data belong to a study of radiotherapy plus CTLA-4 blockade in lung cancer. Findings of the study overall: Subsequent to radiotherapy plus ipilimumab, tumor-derived TCR clones underwent expansion in blood.

TCRdb's copy holds only in-frame clones and misses some; the assay was immunoSEQ multiplex PCR. This sample yields fewer than 65,000 clones, of which approximately 80% are seen a single time; around 2.4% belongs to the top ten. The sample consisted of peripheral blood, taken from a patient treated with radiotherapy plus ipilimumab. This chain links TRBV5-1 with TRBJ2-7; possibly TRBD1 for D (6 bases). This clonotype was obtained from a human donor with non-small cell lung cancer whose response to radiotherapy plus ipilimumab could not be evaluated. The CDR3 region is CASSLIQGYEQYF. CDR3 DNA sequence: TGCGCCAGCAGCTTGATACAGGGCTACGAGCAGTACTTC. Combining the CDR3 with reference TRBV5-1 and TRBJ2-7 gives the whole variable domain KAGVTQTPRYLIKTRGQQVTLSCSPISGHRSVSWYQQTPGQGLQFLFEYFSETQRNKGNFPGRFSGRQFSNSRSEMNVSTLELGDSALYLCASSLIQGYEQYFGPGTRLTVT.